Below are 27 T cell receptor beta chains sequenced from a single sample in a study of CD8 T cells in ankylosing spondylitis. Study-level findings and limits: There was a TCR beta motif, made of several highly homologous variants, that appeared characteristic of ankylosing spondylitis blood.

TCRdb reprocessed the 5' RACE reads with MiXCR, giving one entry per CDR3 protein. The table has more than 650,000 distinct CDR3 sequences, roughly 10% seen once. Their recognized antigens are unknown. The sample taken for sequencing was blood, either unsorted or a sorted T cell fraction (not recorded which). The origin of the receptors is a male donor with ankylosing spondylitis.

The chain has TRBV20-1 and TRBJ2-7; 9 bases map to TRBD1. The CDR3 spans 15 residues. Germline V gene data show CDR1 as DFQATT and CDR2 as SNEGSKA (reference sequence). Trimming at V came to 3 bases and at J to 6 bases, leaving 12 bases not matched to a gene. The DNA of the CDR3 is TGCAGTGCTAGGGGATGGGGACAGGGAATAAGCGAGCAGTACTTC. Its translation: CSARGWGQGISEQYF.

The chain couples TRBV18 to TRBJ1-1; TRBD1 agrees at 8 bases. Germline assignment: CDR1 KGHSH and CDR2 LQKENI. Unmatched junction bases numbered 5, after V lost 1 base and J lost 4 bases. CDR3 length equals 15 residues. Here the CDR3 reads CASSPRDRFGTEAFF. Written as DNA, the CDR3 is TGTGCCAGCTCACCACGGGACAGGTTCGGCACTGAAGCTTTCTTT.

This clonotype appeared many times. V gene TRBV4-3 combines with J gene TRBJ1-4, with TRBD1 as a possible D gene (5 bases). V dropped 1 base and J dropped 6 bases, with 9 bases sitting between them. The germline V gene encodes CDR1 LGHNA and CDR2 YSLEER. The CDR3 consists of 14 residues. CDR3 nucleotide sequence: TGCGCCAGCAGCCAAGGACAGCGGGATGAAAAACTGTTTTTT. Its protein is CASSQGQRDEKLFF.

This clonotype was seen a handful of times. A read error is possible here, since a much larger clone lies one base away. The chain is built from TRBV16 and TRBJ1-2; D uncertain. The V gene lost 5 bases and the J gene lost 2 bases, with 3 bases spanning the gap. The germline CDR1 and CDR2 sequences are KGHSY and FQNENV. The CDR3 totals 11 residues. The DNA of the CDR3 is TGTGCCAGCAGCAAAAACTATGGCTACACCTTC. This gives the protein CASSKNYGYTF.

The chain combines TRBV18 with TRBJ2-7, with 7 bases aligning to TRBD1. V trimming: 5 bases; J trimming: 6 bases; junction bases outside the gene matches: 13. Looked up from germline, CDR1 is KGHSH and CDR2 is LQKENI. The CDR3 runs 15 residues. CDR3 sequence (DNA): TGTGCCAGCTCATTTCCGGGACAGAAGGTTATCGAGCAGTACTTC. Protein product: CASSFPGQKVIEQYF.

This clonotype was recorded a few times. The chain couples TRBV20-1 to TRBJ2-1, with 8 bases identical to TRBD2. V gave up 0 bases and J gave up 3 bases; unmatched junction bases: 4. The CDR3 covers 15 residues. Germline CDR1 is DFQATT and CDR2 is SNEGSKA (reference sequence). CDR3 DNA: TGCAGTGCTAGAGAAGGAGCGGGAGTCTACAATGAGCAGTTCTTC. It specifies CSAREGAGVYNEQFF.

The chain is built from TRBV6-1 and TRBJ2-7; possible D gene TRBD1, 6 bases. The germline gives CDR1 MNHNS, CDR2 SASEGT. Between the trimmed V and J ends, which lost 5 bases and 5 bases, there was a span of 13 bases. CDR3 length: 13 amino acids. CDR3 DNA: TGTGCCAGCAGTACCTACAGGGCGGACGAGCAGTACTTC. Translated: CASSTYRADEQYF.

Only a few counts were recorded for this clonotype. The chain recombines TRBV20-1 with TRBJ1-1, with 7 bases identical to TRBD1. Germline V gene data show CDR1 as DFQATT and CDR2 as SNEGSKA (reference sequence). The CDR3 loop spans 14 amino acids. The J segment lost 5 bases and the V segment lost 5 bases, leaving 11 bases of the junction unmatched. The CDR3 spells CSASQGGGATEAFF. The DNA for the CDR3 is TGCAGTGCTTCCCAGGGAGGGGGCGCGACTGAAGCTTTCTTT.

This chain connects TRBV18 to TRBJ2-7; D ambiguous. The CDR3 consists of 14 residues. Germline lookup yields CDR1 KGHSH and CDR2 LQKENI. The ends were cut back, 2 bases at V and 0 bases at J, with 8 bases in the middle. This chain's CDR3 is CASSPAIGSYEQYF. Written as DNA, the CDR3 is TGTGCCAGCTCACCAGCCATTGGCTCCTACGAGCAGTACTTC.

This clonotype occurred a few times. The chain uses TRBV20-1 and TRBJ1-5; 7 nucleotides match TRBD1. This CDR3 region has 12 residues. V dropped 2 bases and J dropped 10; count of bases not matched to a gene: 5. The V gene's germline CDR1 is DFQATT and CDR2 SNEGSKA (reference sequence). The CDR3 region is CSARQGVKPQHF. CDR3 bases: TGCAGTGCTAGACAGGGGGTAAAACCCCAGCATTTT.

V gene TRBV7-2 combines with J gene TRBJ1-4; D uncertain. The CDR3 consists of 14 residues. The V end lost 5 bases, the J end lost 8 bases, and 15 bases lay between the germline ends. The germline CDR1 and CDR2 sequences are SGHTA and FQGNSA. CDR3: CASSPGPSWEKLFF. The CDR3, as DNA: TGTGCCAGCAGCCCGGGCCCCAGTTGGGAAAAACTGTTTTTT. The full variable domain, in which reference TRBV7-2 and TRBJ1-4 provide the parts outside the CDR3, is GAGVSQSPSNKVTEKGKDVELRCDPISGHTALYWYRQSLGQGLEFLIYFQGNSAPDKSGLPSDRFSAERTGGSVSTLTIQRTQQEDSAVYLCASSPGPSWEKLFFGSGTQLSVL.

This clonotype was seen more than once but under ten times. This chain joins TRBV6-1 and TRBJ2-3, with 12 bases fitting TRBD2. The V gene's germline CDR1 is MNHNS and CDR2 SASEGT. This CDR3 is 16 amino acids long. Unmatched junction bases numbered 5, after V lost 6 bases and J lost 1 base. DNA of the CDR3: TGTGCCAGCAGAATCCGACTAGCGGGAGGCACAGATACGCAGTATTTT. Amino acid sequence: CASRIRLAGGTDTQYF.

This chain joins TRBV7-6 and TRBJ2-2; 7 bases map to TRBD1. After removal of 6 bases from V and 1 base from J, the junction contained 5 bases not matched to a gene. Germline V gives CDR1 SGHVS, CDR2 FNYEAQ. The CDR3 extends over 15 amino acids. The CDR3 spells CASRWDRQNTGELFF. In DNA form, the CDR3 reads TGTGCCAGCAGATGGGACAGACAGAACACCGGGGAGCTGTTTTTT. The whole variable domain, filled in from reference TRBV7-6 and TRBJ2-2, reads GAGVSQSPRYKVTKRGQDVALRCDPISGHVSLYWYRQALGQGPEFLTYFNYEAQQDKSGLPNDRFSAERPEGSISTLTIQRTEQRDSAMYRCASRWDRQNTGELFFGEGSRLTVL.

The chain links TRBV11-2 to TRBJ2-5; 11 bases match TRBD2. This CDR3 contains 16 residues. Germline CDR1 reads SGHAT; CDR2 reads FQNNGV. With 5 bases clipped from V and 5 bases from J, the junction kept 10 bases outside the gene matches. CDR3 DNA sequence: TGTGCCAGCAGCCCTAAGGGACTAGCGGCGGGTGAGACCCAGTACTTC. Protein: CASSPKGLAAGETQYF.

V gene TRBV5-1 combines with J gene TRBJ2-2; the match to TRBD2 covers 7 bases. Germline V gene sequence: CDR1 SGHRS, CDR2 YFSETQ. This CDR3 comprises 16 residues. J was trimmed by 0 bases and V by 1 base; bases with no gene match: 3. The CDR3 is CASSLNGGTNTGELFF. In DNA, the CDR3 is TGCGCCAGCAGCTTGAACGGGGGGACGAACACCGGGGAGCTGTTTTTT.

This clonotype was picked up many times. The chain combines TRBV7-2 with TRBJ2-1, with D perhaps matching TRBD2 (5 bases). Trimming removed 5 bases from V and 10 bases from J, with 18 bases in between. The germline V gene has CDR1 SGHTA and CDR2 FQGNSA. The CDR3 has 14 amino acids. The CDR3 DNA sequence: TGTGCCAGCAGCAATAGTTGGCGGGCGGGCGAGCAGTTCTTC. It encodes CASSNSWRAGEQFF. The variable domain in full, with the rest retrieved from reference TRBV7-2 and TRBJ2-1, is GAGVSQSPSNKVTEKGKDVELRCDPISGHTALYWYRQSLGQGLEFLIYFQGNSAPDKSGLPSDRFSAERTGGSVSTLTIQRTQQEDSAVYLCASSNSWRAGEQFFGPGTRLTVL.

This clonotype was detected only a few times. The rearrangement joins TRBV20-1 to TRBJ2-1; 10 bases line up with TRBD2. Germline V CDR1 and CDR2: DFQATT, SNEGSKA (reference sequence). Trimming removed 2 bases from V and 8 bases from J; junction bases left unmatched: 6. The CDR3 has 14 residues. In DNA form, the CDR3 reads TGCAGTGCTAGACTAGCGGGAGATATGGATGAGCAGTTCTTC. It is translated as CSARLAGDMDEQFF.

The chain uses TRBV6-5 and TRBJ2-6; D possibly corresponds to TRBD1 (5 bases). The CDR3 loop spans 18 amino acids. V gave up 1 base and J gave up 4 bases, with 17 bases separating them. Germline CDR1 MNHEY, CDR2 SVGAGI. CDR3 protein: CASSYLRQLWSGANVLTF. The CDR3, as DNA: TGTGCCAGCAGTTACTTGCGACAGCTATGGTCCGGGGCCAACGTCCTGACTTTC.

This clonotype was counted a few times. The chain is built from TRBV18 and TRBJ2-7; TRBD1 agrees at 7 bases. The CDR3 length is 14 residues. Germline-derived CDR1 and CDR2 are KGHSH and LQKENI. With V trimmed by 2 bases and J by 5 bases, 6 bases remained unmatched. CDR3 residues: CASSPYRGVNEQYF. For the CDR3, the DNA is TGTGCCAGCTCACCATACAGGGGAGTTAACGAGCAGTACTTC. Drawing the rest from reference TRBV18 and TRBJ2-7, the complete variable domain is NAGVMQNPRHLVRRRGQEARLRCSPMKGHSHVYWYRQLPEEGLKFMVYLQKENIIDESGMPKERFSAEFPKEGPSILRIQQVVRGDSAAYFCASSPYRGVNEQYFGPGTRLTVT.

The chain couples TRBV20-1 to TRBJ2-7, with a tentative D call TRBD2 (7 bases). Germline V gives CDR1 DFQATT, CDR2 SNEGSKA (reference sequence). V was cut by 6 bases and J by 7 bases, with 25 bases left in between. The CDR3 runs to 15 residues. CDR3 bases: TGCAGTGCCAGTAGTGGGGGGGCCCTGTTCGGGGAGCAGTACTTC. It specifies CSASSGGALFGEQYF.

CDR3 DNA sequence: TGTGCCAGCAGCCTTACCCCATCTAGCGGGAGTGGTACAGATACGCAGTATTTT. Protein: CASSLTPSSGSGTDTQYF. The chain carries TRBV11-2 and TRBJ2-3; 10 nucleotides line up with TRBD2. This CDR3 region has 18 residues. Germline V lookup: CDR1 SGHAT, CDR2 FQNNGV. V shed 5 bases and J 3 bases; nucleotides not matched to a gene: 14.

The sample holds a few counts of this clonotype. The V call is TRBV20-1, the J call TRBJ1-4; D not resolved. Germline assignment: CDR1 DFQATT and CDR2 SNEGSKA (reference sequence). Trimming removed 6 bases at V and 2 bases at J, with 13 bases between. The CDR3 consists of 14 residues. The CDR3 sequence is CSAQAPPTNEKLFF. DNA for the CDR3: TGCAGTGCCCAGGCCCCGCCGACTAATGAAAAACTGTTTTTT.

This clonotype showed up just a few times. The CDR3 loop is CASSVVGGTYNEQFF. CDR3 DNA sequence: TGTGCCAGCAGCGTAGTAGGCGGGACCTACAATGAGCAGTTCTTC. V gene TRBV9 combines with J gene TRBJ2-1, with TRBD2 as a possible D gene (6 bases). CDR3 length: 15 residues. CDR1 is SGDLS and CDR2 is YYNGEE in the germline V gene. V dropped 0 bases and J dropped 2 bases, with 9 bases sitting between them.

This chain uses TRBV2 with TRBJ2-7; D gene unclear. The CDR3 covers 13 residues. V was cut by 0 bases and J by 4 bases, with 7 bases left in between. Germline CDR1 SNHLY, CDR2 FYNNEI. The CDR3: CASSEARQYEQYF. Here the CDR3 DNA reads TGTGCCAGCAGTGAAGCTCGTCAGTACGAGCAGTACTTC.

Ten or more counts support this clonotype. The rearrangement joins TRBV4-3 to TRBJ2-2; the match to TRBD1 covers 8 bases. The CDR3 has 15 residues. Germline CDR1 LGHNA, CDR2 YSLEER. Trimming took 3 bases from V and 7 from J; bases not matched to a gene: 7. CDR3 sequence: CASSHPGQAGGELFF. CDR3 bases: TGCGCCAGCAGCCATCCGGGACAGGCGGGCGGGGAGCTGTTTTTT.

This clonotype was seen only a few times. The J gene is TRBJ2-1, the V gene TRBV10-2; 12 positions match TRBD2. The ends lost 7 bases at V and 5 bases at J; junction bases unmatched: 6. Germline assignment: CDR1 WSHSY and CDR2 SAAADI. The CDR3 has 15 amino acids. The CDR3 reads CASTTSGSPNNEQFF. The DNA of the CDR3 is TGCGCCAGCACGACTAGCGGGAGCCCTAACAATGAGCAGTTCTTC.

The chain has TRBV6-5 and TRBJ1-1, with TRBD1 matching 7 bases. Looked up from germline, CDR1 is MNHEY and CDR2 is SVGAGI. The V gene end was trimmed by 2 bases and the J gene end by 4 bases; junction bases not matched to a gene: 1. The CDR3 sequence is 13 residues long. CDR3 sequence reads: CASSYPGGTEAFF. CDR3 sequence (DNA): TGTGCCAGCAGTTACCCAGGGGGCACTGAAGCTTTCTTT.